This T cell receptor (beta chain) was sequenced in a study of blood T cell repertoires in COVID-19 (dated by TCRdb to about 2020). With respect to the entire study: Collaborator samples came from the United States, Italy and Spain and covered acute and convalescent phases of COVID-19. The material from the prospective study consisted of cDNA or gDNA derived from T cells, B-cell-depleted T cells, or PBMCs. Deeply sampled blood TCRbeta repertoires from subjects exposed to, actively infected with, or recovered from COVID-19 were included in the dataset. The repertoires were released in a freely available public database meant as a resource for research on the immune response to SARS-CoV-2. Samples were obtained from the ongoing ImmuneRACE study (first 160 participants) and from about 1,300 subjects provided by 6 global collaborators. The sample metadata nearly always contained a de-identified subject ID, COVID-19 status, age in years and sex. Where available, HLA class I and class II types were taken from metadata supplied by the sample provider and were not determined by assay-based typing.

Comments on this clone: The antigen this receptor binds is unknown. Base qualities were left out, and no much larger clone turns up one base away.

TCRbeta CDR3 regions were amplified from genomic DNA using the immunoSEQ Assay, a bias-controlled multiplex PCR. In the original analysis: Nucleated cell counts per sample were estimated from amplification of reference gene primers within the assay. To quantify the absolute abundance of each unique TCRbeta CDR3 rearrangement, sequence reads were collapsed and filtered. For each sample, productive Simpson clonality was calculated as the square root of Simpson's diversity index across productive rearrangements. Here the immuneACCESS table is served through TCRdb, limited to in-frame sequences with V and J called. Missing clones are a known gap in these copies; in checked studies unresolved V genes cover under half, and the rest lacks a known reason. D and trimming were read from the DNA, whereas the V and J calls and clone size are those reported in that table. The sample table holds 230,000 or so clones, of which around 75% were seen once. The top ten clonotypes cover approximately 5.4% of the sample.

Broad study findings and their caveats: How much clinical and demographic metadata was included differed by source and by participant, and the metadata was provided uncurated.

Trimming takes 2 bases from V and 3 bases from J, and the germline ends sit 8 bases apart. The CDR3 holds 13 amino acids from the cysteine to the phenylalanine. Only the CDR3 DNA is retained, 39 bases long and in frame from the first base. CDR1 SGHRS and CDR2 YFSETQ are derived from the germline V gene. The collaborating institutions used their own protocols to collect whole blood in K2EDTA tubes. For TCRbeta analysis, collaborators shipped samples as frozen whole blood, isolated PBMCs, or DNA extracted from either of those sample types. Sequenced material: peripheral blood. This TCR was sampled from a human donor in a cohort sampled during active COVID-19. The receptor chain draws on TRBV5-1 and TRBJ1-2, and TRBD1 may be the D gene, going by 6 matching bases. The CDR3 is CASSFKGDYGYTF. The nucleotide sequence reads TGCGCCAGCAGCTTTAAGGGGGACTATGGCTACACCTTC.